The T cell receptor (beta chain) described here comes from a study of blood T cells in healthy people across ages. Broader study findings: It was held that the diversity estimates obtained from one million T cells were underestimates. The unsorted PBMCs prevented any conclusive comparison of naive versus antigen-experienced cells. Roughly linearly, TCR beta diversity per million T cells fell as age increased.

Primed by a sample-barcoded 5' primer and a J-beta primer mix, a second PCR proceeded for about 7 to 12 cycles. MiXCR, applied by TCRdb to the 5' RACE reads, yields one record per CDR3 protein. The table has roughly 1.5 million distinct CDR3 sequences, 35% to 45% seen once. About this clonotype itself: Its antigen is unidentified.

Samples each yielded at least 5 micrograms of total RNA. Germline assignment: CDR1 DFQATT and CDR2 SNEGSKA (reference sequence). V gave up 6 bases and J gave up 0 bases, with 11 bases separating them. This CDR3 comprises 14 residues. The sequenced material came from blood. This clonotype originated in a woman aged 18-29 years in good health. The chain has TRBV20-1 and TRBJ1-4; D is unresolved. CDR3 loop: CSANITSTNEKLFF. The CDR3 coding sequence is TGCAGTGCCAATATCACTTCAACTAATGAAAAACTGTTTTTT.